This T cell receptor beta chain emerged from a study of regulatory T cells in long-lasting Graves disease. Study observations and caveats: Accuracy may have been reduced by the small sample size.

The length of the CDR3 is 16 residues. Germline V lookup: CDR1 SGHTA, CDR2 FQGNSA. Trimming cost V 1 base and J 4 bases, with 14 bases left between them. This sample's time point: newly diagnosed GD, antithyroid drugs for less than 3 months. PBMC RNA was the source of the TCR library. Combining iRepertoire HTBI primers with Arm-PCR of CDR3 regions, the authors built TCR beta libraries. From the multiplex PCR reads, TCRdb called clonotypes with MiXCR, one entry per CDR3 protein. The table includes about 620,000 distinct CDR3 sequences, roughly 15% detected once. To note about this clonotype: What it binds is not known.

This sample also appeared in a second study, on T cells in Graves' hyperthyroidism and ophthalmopathy.

The sample was peripheral blood mononuclear cells (PBMCs), taken at new diagnosis, from a patient treated with antithyroid drugs. V and J are TRBV7-2 and TRBJ1-5, with no clear D. This clonotype was obtained from a woman aged 25 to 39 with Graves disease. The CDR3 region is CASSLVGSPPNQPQHF. CDR3 nucleotides: TGTGCCAGCAGCTTAGTGGGCAGCCCTCCAAATCAGCCCCAGCATTTT. Supplemented by reference TRBV7-2 and TRBJ1-5, the full variable domain reads GAGVSQSPSNKVTEKGKDVELRCDPISGHTALYWYRQSLGQGLEFLIYFQGNSAPDKSGLPSDRFSAERTGGSVSTLTIQRTQQEDSAVYLCASSLVGSPPNQPQHFGDGTRLSIL.